What follows are 4 T cell receptor beta chains derived from one specimen sequenced in a study of CD8+CD57+ T cells in acquired aplastic anemia. The use of genomic DNA as template underpinned the TCR beta VDJ and CDR3 profiling. In TCRdb, the reads were re-called with MiXCR into one record per CDR3 protein. The data contain 200,000 to 300,000 distinct CDR3 sequences, approximately 82% of them seen just once; the ten biggest clones take up roughly 42%. All sequencing subjects had displayed CD8+CD57+ cell expansion on flow cytometry. Source material: sorted CD4+, CD8+, or CD8+CD57+ T cells (not recorded which) from PBMCs. These receptors all come from a human donor with aplastic anemia.

J is TRBJ2-7 and V is TRBV11-3; D gene unclear. Germline CDR1 reads SGHNT; CDR2 reads YENEEA. V shed 0 bases and J shed 2 bases, with 8 bases lying between them. There are 14 residues in the CDR3. The CDR3 nucleotides read TGTGCCAGCAGCTTAGAGCGGATAGCCTACGAGCAGTACTTC. Protein sequence: CASSLERIAYEQYF.

Turning to this clonotype: An end of the junction does not agree with germline; a read error may underlie this. The chain combines TRBV7-2 with TRBJ1-6; D gene ambiguous. The V gene's germline CDR1 is SGHTA and CDR2 FQGNSA. The length of the CDR3 is 14 residues. CDR3 region: CASSREPDLTPRYF. Here the CDR3 DNA reads TGTGCCAGCAGCAGAGAACCTGATTTGACGCCACGCTACTTT.

This rearrangement joins TRBV2 to TRBJ2-7, with TRBD2 matching over 7 bases. The CDR3 is 13 amino acids. V trimming: 8 bases; J trimming: 7 bases; junction bases outside the gene matches: 11. CDR1 and CDR2 (germline): SNHLY, FYNNEI. The CDR3 DNA sequence: TGTGCCAGCGGCGGGACTATCTTCCATGAGCAGTACTTC. Amino acids: CASGGTIFHEQYF.

The chain uses TRBV9 and TRBJ1-2, with D hard to call. The CDR3 sequence is 16 residues long. Germline V lookup: CDR1 SGDLS, CDR2 YYNGEE. V gave up 0 bases and J gave up 9 bases, with 21 bases separating them. The CDR3 is CASSVGAGQYGNRYTF. CDR3 bases: TGTGCCAGCAGCGTAGGCGCCGGGCAATATGGCAATCGCTACACCTTC.